The sequence of this T cell receptor (beta chain) was determined in a study of blood T cell repertoires in COVID-19. Followed longitudinally, the Seattle patients had been enrolled during active infection. This clone was seen a few times. Only in-frame clones appear in the TCRdb table, and some are missing; sequencing was by immunoSEQ multiplex PCR. The data hold some 360,000 clones, with over 85% observed a single time. CDR1 is SGHRS, CDR2 YFSETQ, per germline. Trimming stripped 4 bases from V and 7 bases from J, with 15 bases between. The CDR3 covers 14 residues. The chain has TRBV5-1 and TRBJ2-1, with TRBD2 as a possible D gene (7 bases). The clonotype was recovered from a woman aged 60 to 75 with COVID-19, enrolled during active disease. The sequenced sample was peripheral blood. The DNA for the CDR3 is TGCGCCAGCAGCCCGGGCCGGGGGGCGAATGAGCAGTTCTTC. Amino acid sequence: CASSPGRGANEQFF.